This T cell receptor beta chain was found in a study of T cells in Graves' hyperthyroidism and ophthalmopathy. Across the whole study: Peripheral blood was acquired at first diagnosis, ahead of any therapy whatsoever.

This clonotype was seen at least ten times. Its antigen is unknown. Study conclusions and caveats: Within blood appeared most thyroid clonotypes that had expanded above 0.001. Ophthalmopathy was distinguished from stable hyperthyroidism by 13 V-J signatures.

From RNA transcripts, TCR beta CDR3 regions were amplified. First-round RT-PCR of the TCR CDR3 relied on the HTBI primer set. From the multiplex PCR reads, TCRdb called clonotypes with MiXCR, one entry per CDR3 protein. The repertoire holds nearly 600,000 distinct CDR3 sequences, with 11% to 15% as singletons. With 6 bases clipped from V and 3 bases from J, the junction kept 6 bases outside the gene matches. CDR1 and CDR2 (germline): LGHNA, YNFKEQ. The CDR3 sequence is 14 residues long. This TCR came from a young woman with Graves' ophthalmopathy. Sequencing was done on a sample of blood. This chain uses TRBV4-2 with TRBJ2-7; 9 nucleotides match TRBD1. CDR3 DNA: TGTGCCAGCAGTCAGGACAGGGGAAGCTACGAGCAGTACTTC. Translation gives CASSQDRGSYEQYF.